The present entry profiles one T cell receptor (beta chain) with its context. The CD8+ and CD4+ T cells were negatively isolated, with the TEMRA cells enriched by FACS. This sample is part of a study of CD8 T cells in Susac syndrome. cDNA came from around 0.5 to 1 ug RNA primed by random hexamers. The method of amplification for TCR beta CDR3 was immunoSEQ multiplex PCR, covering 54 Vbeta and 13 Jbeta. From the immunoSEQ multiplex PCR reads, TCRdb called clonotypes with MiXCR, one entry per CDR3 protein. The sample lists some 300,000 distinct CDR3 sequences, about 91% occurring once. The TCR sequence derives from a human donor with multiple sclerosis. Sequencing used CD8+ T cells from PBMCs.

For the CDR3, the DNA is TGCGCCAGCAGCCAAGATGCGGGCGCCAATCAGCCCCAGCATTTT. Translated, it gives CASSQDAGANQPQHF. The chain has TRBV4-3 and TRBJ1-5; D unclear. The CDR3 totals 15 residues. In germline, CDR1 is LGHNA, CDR2 YSLEER. Trimming cost V 0 bases and J 3 bases, with 9 bases left between them.